Below are 16 T cell receptor beta chains sequenced from a single sample in a study of shared clonotypes between healthy human individuals. Only in-frame clones appear in the TCRdb table, and some are missing; sequencing was by immunoSEQ multiplex PCR. The sample carries around 550,000 clones, approximately 95% recorded once. The naive CD8 subset, CD45RO-negative cells positively selected for CCR7, excluded terminally differentiated effector memory CD45RA+ cells. Sequenced input: naive CD8+ T cells sorted from blood. Source of these receptors: a young woman in good health.

The chain joins TRBV5-6 to TRBJ2-2; 10 nucleotides agree with TRBD2. The CDR3 has 16 residues. Trimming cost V 2 bases and J 3 bases; bases outside gene matches: 4. The germline gives CDR1 SGHDT, CDR2 YYEEEE. This CDR3 reads CASSLRLAGYTGELFF. CDR3 in DNA: TGTGCCAGCAGCTTACGACTAGCGGGCTACACCGGGGAGCTGTTTTTT.

The chain is built from TRBV11-2 and TRBJ2-7, with 8 positions matching TRBD1. V was clipped by 5 bases and J by 1 base; unmatched bases: 4. This CDR3 has 14 amino acids. Germline V gene lookup returns CDR1 SGHAT and CDR2 FQNNGV. CDR3 sequence (DNA): TGTGCCAGCAGCACTTACAGGGGGTCCTACGAGCAGTACTTC. It codes for CASSTYRGSYEQYF.

The genes are TRBV27 and TRBJ2-7; perhaps TRBD1 as D (8 bases). CDR3 length equals 14 residues. Trimming shortened V by 4 bases and J by 5 bases, and 15 bases separated the two germline ends. Germline V gene sequence: CDR1 MNHEY, CDR2 SMNVEV (reference sequence). The CDR3 DNA reads TGTGCCAGCAGTTCACAGGGGGGGATAGACGAGCAGTACTTC. Translated: CASSSQGGIDEQYF.

The rearrangement links TRBV18 to TRBJ1-2; D uncertain. The ends were cut back, 4 bases at V and 4 bases at J, with 13 bases in the middle. The germline CDR1 and CDR2 sequences are KGHSH and LQKENI. This CDR3 has 14 residues. CDR3 coding DNA: TGTGCCAGCTCACAAGGACCGGCCAGCTATGGCTACACCTTC. Protein sequence: CASSQGPASYGYTF.

The chain carries TRBV19 and TRBJ2-5; D remains unclear. V lost 4 bases and J 1 base, leaving 10 bases between the germline ends. Germline V gene data show CDR1 as LNHDA and CDR2 as SQIVND (reference sequence). The CDR3 runs to 14 residues. CDR3: CASSKSGTQETQYF. In DNA, the CDR3 is TGTGCCAGTAGTAAGTCCGGAACCCAAGAGACCCAGTACTTC.

V is TRBV28 and J is TRBJ1-4; 8 bases are shared with TRBD1. From germline, CDR1 is MDHEN and CDR2 SYDVKM. The ends lost 3 bases at V and 8 bases at J; junction bases unmatched: 8. CDR3 length: 15 residues. Here the CDR3 DNA reads TGTGCCAGCAGTTTTAGAGGACAGGGTATGGAAAAACTGTTTTTT. Translated, it gives CASSFRGQGMEKLFF. The variable domain in full, with the rest retrieved from reference TRBV28 and TRBJ1-4, is DVKVTQSSRYLVKRTGEKVFLECVQDMDHENMFWYRQDPGLGLRLIYFSYDVKMKEKGDIPEGYSVSREKKERFSLILESASTNQTSMYLCASSFRGQGMEKLFFGSGTQLSVL.

This clone occurred once. The genes are TRBV28 and TRBJ1-5; possible D gene TRBD1, 6 bases. The ends were cut back, 3 bases at V and 5 bases at J, with 17 bases in the middle. The length of the CDR3 is 16 residues. Germline V gives CDR1 MDHEN, CDR2 SYDVKM. CDR3 DNA: TGTGCCAGCAGTTTTCTATCAGACAGGTGGGATCAGCCCCAGCATTTT. Translating gives CASSFLSDRWDQPQHF.

Comments on this clone: Other DNA sequences within the sample encode an identical CDR3. The chain carries TRBV6-5 and TRBJ1-1, with a possible D match to TRBD1 (6 bases). Per germline, CDR1 MNHEY and CDR2 SVGAGI. The CDR3 is 14 residues long. With 0 bases removed from V and 1 base from J, the gap between germline ends came to 6 bases. The CDR3 region has the DNA TGTGCCAGCAGTTACTCGACAGGGAACACTGAAGCTTTCTTT. It yields the protein CASSYSTGNTEAFF.

This clone showed up just once. V gene TRBV7-6 combines with J gene TRBJ2-7; no definite D call. The CDR3 extends over 13 amino acids. Trimming took off 6 bases at V and 0 bases at J, with 9 bases between the two ends. Per germline, CDR1 SGHVS and CDR2 FNYEAQ. The CDR3 coding sequence is TGTGCCAGCAGTACCGGGCCCTCCTACGAGCAGTACTTC. The encoded protein is CASSTGPSYEQYF.

The rearrangement links TRBV19 to TRBJ1-1, with D unclear. Trimming took 7 bases from V and 3 from J, leaving 12 bases between them. CDR1 is LNHDA, CDR2 SQIVND, per germline (reference sequence). CDR3 length equals 13 residues. Written as DNA, the CDR3 is TGTGCCAGTAAAAACGACGGAGACACTGAAGCTTTCTTT. Residues: CASKNDGDTEAFF.

This sequence joins TRBV4-1 and TRBJ2-1; D call uncertain. The germline V gene has CDR1 MGHRA and CDR2 YSYEKL. Deletions cut 3 bases from V and 6 bases from J, with 15 bases between. The CDR3 length is 15 residues. The CDR3 sequence is CASSQGPATGNEQFF. The CDR3 bases are TGCGCCAGCAGCCAGGGCCCCGCAACGGGCAATGAGCAGTTCTTC.

This chain joins TRBV28 and TRBJ2-1; D perhaps matches TRBD1 (6 bases). The CDR3 length is 13 residues. V was clipped by 9 bases and J by 5 bases, with 14 bases between them. Germline CDR1 MDHEN, CDR2 SYDVKM. The CDR3, as DNA: TGTGCCAGTTCGGACAGCGGAGACAATGAGCAGTTCTTC. Translating it yields CASSDSGDNEQFF.

This rearrangement joins TRBV9 to TRBJ1-3; TRBD1 might be the D (6 bases). The CDR3 consists of 16 residues. The V and J ends lost 3 bases and 3 bases respectively, with 16 bases between them. The germline gives CDR1 SGDLS, CDR2 YYNGEE. As DNA, the CDR3 is TGTGCCAGCAGCGACAACAGGGAGTCCAGTGGAAACACCATATATTTT. The encoded protein is CASSDNRESSGNTIYF.

The V gene is TRBV5-4, the J gene TRBJ2-5; 7 bases are a match to TRBD2. Germline lookup yields CDR1 SGHNT and CDR2 YYREEE (reference sequence). Trimming cost V 0 bases and J 11 bases; bases outside gene matches: 13. The CDR3 runs 15 residues. The CDR3 sequence is CASSLVAVPSGEQYF. The CDR3 coding sequence is TGTGCCAGCAGCTTGGTGGCGGTCCCCAGCGGGGAGCAGTACTTC.

V is TRBV9 and J is TRBJ1-2, with D possibly TRBD1 on 5 matching bases. Trimming took off 0 bases at V and 5 bases at J, with 8 bases between the two ends. From germline, CDR1 is SGDLS and CDR2 YYNGEE. CDR3 size: 13 residues. CDR3 DNA sequence: TGTGCCAGCAGCGTAGACCCAGGGTATGGCTACACCTTC. Protein product: CASSVDPGYGYTF.

The rearrangement links TRBV7-8 to TRBJ2-7; TRBD1 aligns across 11 bases. Germline CDR1 is SGHVS and CDR2 is FQNEAQ. The J segment lost 7 bases and the V segment lost 1 base, leaving 21 bases of the junction unmatched. The CDR3 contains 20 residues. The CDR3 sequence: CASSLEGRDRGMIASEEQYF. For the CDR3, the DNA is TGTGCCAGCAGCTTAGAGGGCCGGGACAGGGGGATGATAGCCTCAGAGGAGCAGTACTTC.